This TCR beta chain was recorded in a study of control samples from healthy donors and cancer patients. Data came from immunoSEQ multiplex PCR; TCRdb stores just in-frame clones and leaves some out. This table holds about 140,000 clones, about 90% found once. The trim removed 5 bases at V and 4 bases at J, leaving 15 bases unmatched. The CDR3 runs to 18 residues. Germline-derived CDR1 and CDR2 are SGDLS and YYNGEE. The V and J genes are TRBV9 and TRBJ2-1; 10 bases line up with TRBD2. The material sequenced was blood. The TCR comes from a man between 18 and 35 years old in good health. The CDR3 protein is CASSLGASGGTKYNEQFF. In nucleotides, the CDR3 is TGTGCCAGCAGTCTGGGGGCTAGCGGGGGAACTAAATACAATGAGCAGTTCTTC. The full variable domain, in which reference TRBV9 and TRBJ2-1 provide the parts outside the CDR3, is DSGVTQTPKHLITATGQRVTLRCSPRSGDLSVYWYQQSLDQGLQFLIQYYNGEERAKGNILERFSAQQFPDLHSELNLSSLELGDSALYFCASSLGASGGTKYNEQFFGPGTRLTVL.